The text below deals with one T cell receptor beta chain. This table comes from immunoSEQ multiplex PCR, and its TCRdb copy is limited to in-frame clones, with some not included. The table has tens of thousands of clones, about 92% seen once. The CDR3 runs to 16 residues. Germline CDR1 reads SGHRS; CDR2 reads YFSETQ. The V gene end was trimmed by 0 bases and the J gene end by 4 bases; junction bases not matched to a gene: 7. This specimen comes from a study of T cell changes during pregnancy in multiple sclerosis. Sequenced material: peripheral blood, taken in the second trimester of pregnancy. The gene calls are TRBV5-1 and TRBJ1-1; 9 nucleotides agree with TRBD1. This receptor was identified in a female donor in good health, enrolled as a control in a pregnancy study. Here the CDR3 reads CASSLGLSTGGTEAFF. CDR3 DNA: TGCGCCAGCAGCTTGGGGCTTTCGACAGGGGGCACTGAAGCTTTCTTT.